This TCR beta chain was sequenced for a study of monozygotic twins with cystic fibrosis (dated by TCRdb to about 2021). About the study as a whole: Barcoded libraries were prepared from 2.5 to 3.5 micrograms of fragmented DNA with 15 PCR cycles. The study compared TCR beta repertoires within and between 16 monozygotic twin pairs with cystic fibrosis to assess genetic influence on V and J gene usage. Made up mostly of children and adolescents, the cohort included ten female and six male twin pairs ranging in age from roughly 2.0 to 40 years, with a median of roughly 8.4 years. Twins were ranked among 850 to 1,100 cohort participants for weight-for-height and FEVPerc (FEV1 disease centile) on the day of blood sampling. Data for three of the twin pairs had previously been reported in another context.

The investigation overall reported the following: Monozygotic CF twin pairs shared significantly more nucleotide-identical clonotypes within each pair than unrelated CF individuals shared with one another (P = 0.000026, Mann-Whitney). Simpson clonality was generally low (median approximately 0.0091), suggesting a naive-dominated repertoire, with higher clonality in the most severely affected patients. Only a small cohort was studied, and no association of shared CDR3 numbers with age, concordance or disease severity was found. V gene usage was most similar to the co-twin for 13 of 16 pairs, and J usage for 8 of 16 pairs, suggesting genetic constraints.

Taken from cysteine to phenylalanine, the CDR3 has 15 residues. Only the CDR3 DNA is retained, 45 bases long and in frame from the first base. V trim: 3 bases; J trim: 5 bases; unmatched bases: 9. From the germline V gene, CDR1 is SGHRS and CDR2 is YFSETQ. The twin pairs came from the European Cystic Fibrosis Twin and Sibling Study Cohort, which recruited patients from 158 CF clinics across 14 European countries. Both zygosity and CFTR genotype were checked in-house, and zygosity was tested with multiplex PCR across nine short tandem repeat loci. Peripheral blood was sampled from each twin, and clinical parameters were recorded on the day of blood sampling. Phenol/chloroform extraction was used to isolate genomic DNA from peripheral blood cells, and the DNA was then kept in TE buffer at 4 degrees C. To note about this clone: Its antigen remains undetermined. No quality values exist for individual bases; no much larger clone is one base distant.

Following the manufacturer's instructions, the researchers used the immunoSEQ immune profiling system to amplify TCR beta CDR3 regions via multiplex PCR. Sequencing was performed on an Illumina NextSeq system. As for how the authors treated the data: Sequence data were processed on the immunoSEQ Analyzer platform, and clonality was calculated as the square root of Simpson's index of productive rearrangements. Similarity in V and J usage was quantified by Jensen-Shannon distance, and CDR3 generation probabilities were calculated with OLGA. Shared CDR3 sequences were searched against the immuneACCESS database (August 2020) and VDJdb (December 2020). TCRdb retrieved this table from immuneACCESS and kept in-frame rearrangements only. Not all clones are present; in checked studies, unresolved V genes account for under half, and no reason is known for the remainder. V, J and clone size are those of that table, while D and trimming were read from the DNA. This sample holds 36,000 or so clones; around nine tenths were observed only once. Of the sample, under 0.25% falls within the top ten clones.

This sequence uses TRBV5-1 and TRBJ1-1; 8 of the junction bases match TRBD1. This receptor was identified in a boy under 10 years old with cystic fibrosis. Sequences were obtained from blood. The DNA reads TGCGCCAGCAGCTGGGGCGACAGGGGTGAAACTGAAGCTTTCTTT. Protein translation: CASSWGDRGETEAFF.